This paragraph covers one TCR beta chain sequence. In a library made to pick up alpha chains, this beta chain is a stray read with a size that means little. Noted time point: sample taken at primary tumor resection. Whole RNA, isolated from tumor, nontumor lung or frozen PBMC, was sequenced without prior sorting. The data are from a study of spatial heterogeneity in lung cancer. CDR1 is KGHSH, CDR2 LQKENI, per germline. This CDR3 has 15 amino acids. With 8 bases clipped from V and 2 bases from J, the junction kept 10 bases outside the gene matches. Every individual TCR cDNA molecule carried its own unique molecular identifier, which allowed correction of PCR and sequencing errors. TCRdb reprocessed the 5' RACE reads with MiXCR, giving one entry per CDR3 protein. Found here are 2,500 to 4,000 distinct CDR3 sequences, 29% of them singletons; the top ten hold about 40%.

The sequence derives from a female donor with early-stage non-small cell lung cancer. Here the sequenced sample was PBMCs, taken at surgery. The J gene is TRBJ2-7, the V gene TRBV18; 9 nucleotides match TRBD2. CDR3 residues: CASTSGTSRTYEQYF. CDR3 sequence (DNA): TGTGCCAGCACCTCCGGGACTAGCAGGACCTACGAGCAGTACTTC. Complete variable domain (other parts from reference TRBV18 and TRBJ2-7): NAGVMQNPRHLVRRRGQEARLRCSPMKGHSHVYWYRQLPEEGLKFMVYLQKENIIDESGMPKERFSAEFPKEGPSILRIQQVVRGDSAAYFCASTSGTSRTYEQYFGPGTRLTVT.